The 2 T cell receptor beta chains reported below all come from one sample, sequenced in a study of blood T cell repertoires in COVID-19. TCRdb's table, derived via immunoSEQ multiplex PCR, lists solely in-frame clones and lacks some. The repertoire holds 200,000 to 300,000 clones, with approximately 83% as singletons. The source material was PBMCs or T cells enriched from blood (not recorded which). These receptors originate from a woman between 40 and 50 years old with acute COVID-19.

CDR3 in amino acids: CASSLAASYEQYF. In DNA form, the CDR3 reads TGTGCCAGCAGCTTAGCGGCCTCCTACGAGCAGTACTTC. The J gene is TRBJ2-7, the V gene TRBV11-1; D is unclear. This CDR3 spans 13 amino acids. The V end lost 0 bases, the J end lost 0 bases, and 3 bases lay between the germline ends. CDR1 is SGHAT and CDR2 is FQDESV in the germline V gene (reference sequence). The full variable domain, rest sourced from reference TRBV11-1 and TRBJ2-7, is EAEVAQSPRYKITEKSQAVAFWCDPISGHATLYWYRQILGQGPELLVQFQDESVVDDSQLPKDRFSAERLKGVDSTLKIQPAELGDSAMYLCASSLAASYEQYFGPGTRLTVT.

This clone appeared once. This rearrangement joins TRBV10-3 to TRBJ1-5; 8 bases line up with TRBD1. V gave up 10 bases and J gave up 6 bases; unmatched junction bases: 8. Germline V gene data show CDR1 as ENHRY and CDR2 as SYGVKD. This CDR3 is 13 amino acids long. The CDR3 DNA reads as TGTGCCAGCTGGACAGGGAGGGGTCAGCCCCAGCATTTT. As protein: CASWTGRGQPQHF.